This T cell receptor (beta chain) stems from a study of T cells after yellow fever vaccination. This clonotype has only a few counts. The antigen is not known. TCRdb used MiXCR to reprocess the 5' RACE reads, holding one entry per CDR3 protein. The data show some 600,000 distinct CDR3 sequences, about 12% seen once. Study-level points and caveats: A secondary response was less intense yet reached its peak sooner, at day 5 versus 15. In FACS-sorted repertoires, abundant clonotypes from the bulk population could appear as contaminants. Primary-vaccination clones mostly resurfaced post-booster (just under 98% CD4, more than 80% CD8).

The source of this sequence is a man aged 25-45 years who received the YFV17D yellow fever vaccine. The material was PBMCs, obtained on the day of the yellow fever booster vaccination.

The CDR3 loop reads CASSSPINRLISGANVLTF. The CDR3 DNA is TGTGCCAGCAGCTCCCCCATTAACAGGTTGATCTCTGGGGCCAACGTCCTGACTTTC. The rearrangement uses TRBV11-2 and TRBJ2-6; D may be TRBD1 (5 bases). CDR3 length equals 19 residues. In germline, CDR1 is SGHAT, CDR2 FQNNGV. V lost 4 bases and J 0 bases, leaving 19 bases between the germline ends.